The 5 T cell receptor beta chains given below trace back to one sample, sequenced in a study of T cells in Graves' hyperthyroidism and ophthalmopathy. TCR beta CDR3 regions were amplified from RNA transcripts. With the HTBI primer set, the TCR CDR3 went through a first round of RT-PCR. One entry per CDR3 protein results from TCRdb running MiXCR on the multiplex PCR reads. The table has roughly 660,000 distinct CDR3 sequences, 17% seen once. The sample was blood. These receptors came from a man aged 50-60 years with Graves' hyperthyroidism.

V gene TRBV29-1 combines with J gene TRBJ1-3; D is ambiguous. Trimming took 0 bases from V and 15 from J, leaving 6 bases between them. The CDR3 has 9 residues. CDR1 and CDR2 (germline): SQVTM, ANQGSEA. This chain's CDR3 is CSVEEREYF. CDR3 nucleotide sequence: TGCAGCGTTGAAGAGAGAGAATATTTT.

This clonotype has at least ten counts. This chain uses TRBV2 with TRBJ2-1; D is unclear. V lost 2 bases and J lost 6, with 2 bases in between. Per germline, CDR1 SNHLY and CDR2 FYNNEI. This CDR3 is 11 amino acids long. The CDR3 sequence: CASSESNEQFF. The CDR3, as DNA: TGTGCCAGCAGTGAAAGCAATGAGCAGTTCTTC.

This clonotype has a handful of counts. The V and J genes are TRBV11-3 and TRBJ2-1; TRBD2 matches 12 bases. The CDR3 is 20 residues long. Germline-derived CDR1 and CDR2 are SGHNT and YENEEA. The V gene end was trimmed by 1 base and the J gene end by 4 bases; junction bases not matched to a gene: 14. CDR3 in amino acids: CASSLGRKLAGGPTYNEQFF. The CDR3 nucleotides read TGTGCCAGCAGCTTAGGTAGGAAACTAGCGGGAGGCCCGACTTACAATGAGCAGTTCTTC.

The chain couples TRBV6-5 to TRBJ1-2; D not resolved. The CDR3 runs to 14 residues. V gave up 5 bases and J gave up 0 bases, with 10 bases separating them. Germline CDR1 is MNHEY and CDR2 is SVGAGI. The CDR3 bases are TGTGCCAGCAGTACTCTAGGAGCTAACTATGGCTACACCTTC. It translates to CASSTLGANYGYTF.

This clonotype came up a few times. This chain links TRBV12-3 or TRBV12-4 with TRBJ2-7; TRBD2 agrees at 11 bases. This CDR3 has 16 residues. Germline trimming cut 5 bases from V and 5 bases from J; bases unmatched to any gene: 11. This chain's CDR3 is CASSTSSSGRADEQYF. CDR3 nucleotides: TGTGCCAGCAGTACCTCTAGTAGCGGGAGGGCAGACGAGCAGTACTTC.